These 5 T cell receptor beta chains were all obtained from the same sample, sequenced in a study of blood T cell repertoires in COVID-19. Generated by immunoSEQ multiplex PCR, the TCRdb table keeps only in-frame clones and is missing some. This table has about 280,000 clones, approximately 86% appearing once. The sample was peripheral blood. The receptors here all came from a woman between 25 and 40 years old who had recovered from COVID-19.

The V and J genes are TRBV28 and TRBJ1-2; D not certain. V was clipped by 8 bases and J by 7 bases, with 11 bases between them. This CDR3 contains 11 residues. CDR1 and CDR2 (germline): MDHEN, SYDVKM. For the CDR3, the DNA is TGTGCCAGCGTTTCCCGACTTGGCTACACCTTC. Its translation is CASVSRLGYTF.

The chain combines TRBV5-6 with TRBJ1-2; 8 nucleotides agree with TRBD1. The CDR3 is 16 residues long. The V gene's germline CDR1 is SGHDT and CDR2 YYEEEE. The junction had 9 bases not matched to a gene; V was cut back by 4 bases and J by 1 base. The CDR3, as DNA: TGTGCCAGCAGCGGGGGGACAGGCCCTTATAACTATGGCTACACCTTC. It yields the protein CASSGGTGPYNYGYTF.

The rearrangement joins TRBV2 to TRBJ2-3; a possible D gene is TRBD2 (6 bases). The CDR3 sequence is 16 residues long. Germline loops: CDR1 SNHLY, CDR2 FYNNEI. The V and J ends lost 7 bases and 1 base respectively, with 18 bases between them. CDR3 in amino acids: CASILSVREGTDTQYF. The CDR3 nucleotides are TGTGCCAGCATCCTATCGGTGCGGGAAGGCACAGATACGCAGTATTTT.

This sequence joins TRBV19 and TRBJ2-3; TRBD2 aligns across 8 bases. Germline CDR1 and CDR2: LNHDA and SQIVND (reference sequence). This CDR3 has 17 residues. V gave up 6 bases and J gave up 2 bases; unmatched junction bases: 13. CDR3 region: CASSSAGAGEYTDTQYF. CDR3 nucleotide sequence: TGTGCCAGTAGCTCAGCGGGAGCGGGGGAGTACACAGATACGCAGTATTTT.

The V gene is TRBV27, the J gene TRBJ2-7; TRBD2 agrees at 10 bases. CDR1 MNHEY and CDR2 SMNVEV come from the germline V gene (reference sequence). V shed 5 bases, J shed 0 bases, and the junction held 10 bases outside the gene matches. The CDR3 is 17 residues long. The CDR3 DNA sequence: TGTGCCAGCAGTCCATTCCCCAGCGGGAGGGCCTCCTACGAGCAGTACTTC. Translation: CASSPFPSGRASYEQYF.